This paragraph covers one TCR beta chain sequence. Its antigen remains unknown. The study sequenced TCR beta in blood CD8+ and CD4+ T cells. Isolation of CD8+ and CD4+ T cells was performed negatively, whereas enrichment of TEMRA cells was done by FACS. This sample is drawn from a study of CD8 T cells in Susac syndrome. Study-level findings and limits: A relatively small number of individuals underwent TCR sequencing and HLA analysis.

CDR3 length: 15 residues. From germline, CDR1 is SGHRS and CDR2 YFSETQ. V lost 0 bases, J lost 2 bases, and 10 bases lay in between. RNA amounts of roughly 0.45 to 1 ug underwent reverse transcription with random hexamers. immunoSEQ multiplex PCR amplified TCR beta CDR3 across 54 Vbeta, 13 Jbeta. One entry per CDR3 protein results from TCRdb running MiXCR on the immunoSEQ multiplex PCR reads. Among roughly 110,000 distinct CDR3 sequences, 80% to 95% were seen once, and the ten largest hold more than 0.13%. This receptor was taken from a human donor in good health. V is TRBV5-1 and J is TRBJ2-3, with D unclear. Material: CD4+ T cells from PBMCs. CDR3: CASSLETGFTDTQYF. Here the CDR3 DNA reads TGCGCCAGCAGCTTGGAAACTGGATTCACAGATACGCAGTATTTT.